These T cell receptor beta chains were read from a single sample in a study of HIV-infected children after antiretroviral therapy interruption. TCRdb re-called the 3' RACE reads through MiXCR, storing one row per CDR3 protein. The sample lists 70,000 to 90,000 distinct CDR3 sequences; roughly 6.7% were seen once. Sequencing was performed on CD45RA+ CD4+ T cells from PBMCs, pooled from several time points, taken from a donor given antiretroviral therapy, either interrupted or continuous. Receptor source: a pool of human donors with HIV. CDR3s include the opening cysteine and the closing phenylalanine or tryptophan. Each record gives: CDR3 protein, CDR3 DNA, J gene, V gene, D gene, clone size. The D gene is left open where the match is weak. Each size is once, few, many, or a class for an expanded clone.

CDR3aa: CASSPGQPSTEAFF; CDR3nt: TGTGCCAGCAGCCCAGGACAGCCCTCCACTGAAGCTTTCTTT; j_gene: TRBJ1-1; v_gene: TRBV11-2; d_gene: .; abundance: many
CDR3aa: CASSRQKGGYTEAFF; CDR3nt: TGTGCCAGCTCACGCCAAAAAGGGGGGTACACTGAAGCTTTCTTT; j_gene: TRBJ1-1; v_gene: TRBV18; d_gene: .; abundance: many
CDR3aa: CASSVTAGVSEQYF; CDR3nt: TGTGCCAGCAGCGTAACAGCGGGAGTAAGCGAGCAGTACTTC; j_gene: TRBJ2-7; v_gene: TRBV9; d_gene: TRBD2; abundance: many
CDR3aa: CSARSGSTQYF; CDR3nt: TGCAGTGCTAGATCAGGTTCTACGCAGTATTTT; j_gene: TRBJ2-3; v_gene: TRBV20-1; d_gene: .; abundance: many
CDR3aa: CASSSQPGTGEQYF; CDR3nt: TGTGCCAGCAGCTCTCAGCCTGGGACAGGCGAGCAGTACTTC; j_gene: TRBJ2-7; v_gene: TRBV7-3; d_gene: TRBD1; abundance: many
CDR3aa: CASSRKIDSGQSTDTQYF; CDR3nt: TGTGCCAGCAGCCGAAAAATCGATAGCGGGCAGAGCACAGATACGCAGTATTTT; j_gene: TRBJ2-3; v_gene: TRBV12-3/TRBV12-4; d_gene: TRBD2; abundance: many
CDR3aa: CASSQDLRTDTQYF; CDR3nt: TGTGCCAGCAGCCAAGATCTTCGCACAGATACGCAGTATTTT; j_gene: TRBJ2-3; v_gene: TRBV3-1; d_gene: .; abundance: few
CDR3aa: CASIRAIRSSYNEQFF; CDR3nt: TGTGCCAGCATAAGGGCGATAAGGAGCTCCTACAATGAGCAGTTCTTC; j_gene: TRBJ2-1; v_gene: TRBV27; d_gene: .; abundance: few
CDR3aa: CSVAVTDTQYF; CDR3nt: TGCAGCGTTGCAGTCACAGATACGCAGTATTTT; j_gene: TRBJ2-3; v_gene: TRBV29-1; d_gene: .; abundance: many
CDR3aa: CASGKSSYNSPLHF; CDR3nt: TGTGCCAGCGGTAAAAGCTCCTATAATTCACCCCTCCACTTT; j_gene: TRBJ1-6; v_gene: TRBV6-5; d_gene: .; abundance: many
CDR3aa: CASTLLRDSYTYTEAFF; CDR3nt: TGTGCCAGCACCCTACTCCGGGACAGCTATACCTACACTGAAGCTTTCTTT; j_gene: TRBJ1-1; v_gene: TRBV11-2; d_gene: TRBD1; abundance: few
CDR3aa: CASSRKVVSTGELFF; CDR3nt: TGTGCCAGCAGCCGAAAAGTGGTGAGCACCGGGGAGCTGTTTTTT; j_gene: TRBJ2-2; v_gene: TRBV3-1; d_gene: .; abundance: few